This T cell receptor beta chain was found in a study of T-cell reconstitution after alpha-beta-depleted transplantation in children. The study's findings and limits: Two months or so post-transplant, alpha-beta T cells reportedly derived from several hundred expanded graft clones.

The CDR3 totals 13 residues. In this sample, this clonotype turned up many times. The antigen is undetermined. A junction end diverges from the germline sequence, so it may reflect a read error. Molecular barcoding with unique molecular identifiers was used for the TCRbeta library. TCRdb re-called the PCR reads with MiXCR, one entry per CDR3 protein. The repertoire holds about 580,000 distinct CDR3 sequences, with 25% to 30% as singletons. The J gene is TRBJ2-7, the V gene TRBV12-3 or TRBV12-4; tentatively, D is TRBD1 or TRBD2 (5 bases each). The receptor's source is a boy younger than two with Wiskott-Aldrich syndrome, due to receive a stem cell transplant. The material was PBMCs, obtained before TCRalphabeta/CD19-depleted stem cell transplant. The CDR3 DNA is TGCGCCAGCAGCTTGGGGGACTCCTACGAGCAGTACTTC. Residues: CASSLGDSYEQYF.